This passage covers 20 T cell receptor beta chains from one sample sequenced in a study of neurological immune-mediated disorders. TCRdb re-called the 5' RACE reads with MiXCR, one entry per CDR3 protein. The table has about 74,000 distinct CDR3 sequences, 4% to 6% seen once. The material sequenced was PBMCs. The origin of the receptors is a man younger than 30 with multiple sclerosis.

The chain employs TRBV28 and TRBJ1-2; D is uncertain. The germline gives CDR1 MDHEN, CDR2 SYDVKM. CDR3 length: 12 amino acids. V shed 5 bases and J shed 8 bases, with 12 bases lying between them. The CDR3 sequence is CASSTGFLGYTF. The CDR3 region has the DNA TGTGCCAGCAGTACTGGTTTTCTGGGCTACACCTTC.

V gene TRBV20-1 combines with J gene TRBJ1-1, with a possible D match to TRBD1 (5 bases). Looked up from germline, CDR1 is DFQATT and CDR2 is SNEGSKA (reference sequence). Between the trimmed V and J ends, which lost 5 bases and 10 bases, there was a span of 17 bases. The CDR3 has 12 residues. This CDR3 reads CSAWGKGASAFF. Here the CDR3 DNA reads TGCAGTGCTTGGGGAAAAGGGGCTTCAGCTTTCTTT.

Remarks on this clonotype: A much larger clone is a single base away; this may be a read error. The chain joins TRBV4-3 to TRBJ2-7; D is undetermined. This CDR3 is built from 15 residues. CDR1 LGHNA and CDR2 YSLEER come from the germline V gene. The ends were cut back, 5 bases at V and 1 base at J, with 15 bases in the middle. CDR3 DNA: TGCGCCAGCAGCGAGGCCTGGGAAAAGTCCTACGAGCAGTACTTC. Its protein product is CASSEAWEKSYEQYF.

This clonotype was counted at least ten times. The chain couples TRBV5-1 to TRBJ2-1; 7 positions agree with TRBD2. After removal of 2 bases from V and 5 bases from J, the junction contained 7 bases not matched to a gene. CDR1 is SGHRS and CDR2 is YFSETQ in the germline V gene. CDR3 length: 15 residues. CDR3 in amino acids: CASSLTGTTNNEQFF. As DNA, the CDR3 is TGCGCCAGCAGCTTAACCGGGACTACAAACAATGAGCAGTTCTTC.

This clonotype has a handful of counts. This chain links TRBV18 with TRBJ2-2; a weak D match, TRBD1 (5 bases). Germline V CDR1 and CDR2: KGHSH, LQKENI. The CDR3 loop spans 13 amino acids. Trimming cost V 11 bases and J 1 base, with 11 bases left between them. CDR3 sequence: CAVSTGNTGELFF. The CDR3 bases are TGTGCCGTTTCCACAGGGAACACCGGGGAGCTGTTTTTT.

This rearrangement joins TRBV12-3 or TRBV12-4 to TRBJ1-1, with TRBD1 matching 9 bases. V lost 4 bases, J lost 6 bases, and 6 bases stayed unmatched. The CDR3 extends over 14 amino acids. The CDR3 coding sequence is TGTGCCAGCAGTTCCGACAGGGGGGTCGCTGAAGCTTTCTTT. Translating it yields CASSSDRGVAEAFF.

This clonotype was picked up many times. J is TRBJ2-7 and V is TRBV5-1; D is possibly TRBD1 (6 bases). V lost 2 bases, J lost 2 bases, and 8 bases lay in between. Germline V gene lookup returns CDR1 SGHRS and CDR2 YFSETQ. CDR3 size: 13 residues. The CDR3 loop reads CASSFEGAYEQYF. In nucleotides, the CDR3 is TGCGCCAGCAGCTTCGAGGGGGCCTACGAGCAGTACTTC.

This clonotype has a handful of counts. V gene TRBV6-4 combines with J gene TRBJ2-3, with 8 bases fitting TRBD2. This CDR3 has 17 amino acids. With V trimmed by 0 bases and J by 1 base, 6 bases remained unmatched. Germline CDR1 MRHNA, CDR2 SNTAGT. CDR3: CASSDSPSSGGTDTQYF. DNA for the CDR3: TGTGCCAGCAGTGACTCGCCCAGTAGCGGGGGCACAGATACGCAGTATTTT.

In its sample, this clonotype was seen many times. The J gene is TRBJ2-3, the V gene TRBV6-6, with 11 bases identical to TRBD2. CDR3 length equals 16 residues. J lost 2 bases, V lost 5 bases, and 6 bases had no gene match. CDR1 and CDR2 from the germline V gene are MNHNY and SVGAGI (reference sequence). The DNA for the CDR3 is TGTGCCAGCAGTAAGATAGCGGGAGGGATCACAGATACGCAGTATTTT. This encodes CASSKIAGGITDTQYF.

The J gene is TRBJ1-2, the V gene TRBV7-9; D gene uncertain. This CDR3 is built from 14 residues. V was clipped by 5 bases and J by 2 bases, with 12 bases between them. Germline V lookup: CDR1 SEHNR, CDR2 FQNEAQ (reference sequence). The CDR3 coding sequence is TGTGCCAGCAGCGCTGACTACTTCAACTATGGCTACACCTTC. It specifies CASSADYFNYGYTF.

This clonotype was counted between two and nine times. Its ends do not fully match the called genes, so a read error is possible. The V gene is TRBV7-2, the J gene TRBJ1-6, with D possibly being TRBD1 (6 bases). This CDR3 spans 15 amino acids. CDR1 SGHTA and CDR2 FQGNSA come from the germline V gene. The CDR3 region is CASSLGQRWGAPLNF. CDR3 coding DNA: TGTGCCAGCAGCTTAGGCCAGCGGTGGGGGGCACCCCTCAACTTT.

A remark on this clonotype: It may be a read error: a sequence one base away is much more abundant. The chain carries TRBV11-2 and TRBJ1-6; D not certain. This CDR3 contains 15 residues. From germline, CDR1 is SGHAT and CDR2 FQNNGV. V gave up 5 bases and J gave up 8 bases, with 16 bases separating them. CDR3 sequence reads: CASSPAPKVHSPLHF. The CDR3 DNA sequence: TGTGCCAGCAGCCCGGCGCCCAAGGTCCATTCACCCCTCCACTTT.

This clonotype was counted many times. The chain employs TRBV20-1 and TRBJ2-3; D ambiguous. The germline V and J ends were trimmed by 5 bases and 0 bases, with 6 bases remaining between them. The CDR3 runs 12 residues. The germline gives CDR1 DFQATT, CDR2 SNEGSKA (reference sequence). CDR3 sequence: CSAATSTDTQYF. The CDR3 DNA reads as TGCAGTGCTGCGACTAGCACAGATACGCAGTATTTT.

This clonotype was seen ten or more times. A read error may account for a junction end that differs from germline. This chain links TRBV3-1 with TRBJ1-6, with D perhaps TRBD1 (6 bases). The CDR3 is made up of 17 amino acids. Germline assignment: CDR1 LGHDT and CDR2 YNNKEL (reference sequence). CDR3 in amino acids: CASSQKTRRDAGAPLNF. The CDR3 DNA reads as TGTGCCAGCAGCCAAAAAACGCGGAGGGACGCGGGGGCACCCCTCAACTTT. The variable domain in full, completed from reference TRBV3-1 and TRBJ1-6, reads DTAVSQTPKYLVTQMGNDKSIKCEQNLGHDTMYWYKQDSKKFLKIMFSYNNKELIINETVPNRFSPKSPDKAHLNLHINSLELGDSAVYFCASSQKTRRDAGAPLNFGNGTRLTVT.

This clonotype was observed many times. The chain links TRBV14 to TRBJ1-2; D remains ambiguous. This CDR3 spans 13 amino acids. Germline V gene sequence: CDR1 SGHDN, CDR2 FVKESK. V dropped 1 base and J dropped 6 bases, with 9 bases sitting between them. CDR3 loop: CASSQGSWNGYTF. DNA for the CDR3: TGTGCCAGCAGCCAAGGGAGTTGGAATGGCTACACCTTC.

This clonotype was seen more than once but under ten times. The chain carries TRBV18 and TRBJ1-1; TRBD1 aligns across 7 bases. Losses at the gene ends were 1 base for V and 8 bases for J; bases not matched to a gene: 1. Germline-derived CDR1 and CDR2 are KGHSH and LQKENI. The CDR3 totals 12 residues. This CDR3 is CASSPQTGEAFF. In nucleotides, the CDR3 is TGTGCCAGCTCACCACAGACAGGGGAAGCTTTCTTT. Using reference TRBV18 and TRBJ1-1 for the parts outside the CDR3, the full variable domain is NAGVMQNPRHLVRRRGQEARLRCSPMKGHSHVYWYRQLPEEGLKFMVYLQKENIIDESGMPKERFSAEFPKEGPSILRIQQVVRGDSAAYFCASSPQTGEAFFGQGTRLTVV.

This clonotype was recorded at least ten times. The genes are TRBV6-6 and TRBJ2-2, with D unresolved. The CDR3 loop spans 12 amino acids. The germline V gene encodes CDR1 MNHNY and CDR2 SVGAGI (reference sequence). The ends were cut back, 7 bases at V and 1 base at J, with 4 bases in the middle. CDR3: CASTLNTGELFF. Here the CDR3 DNA reads TGTGCCAGCACTTTGAACACCGGGGAGCTGTTTTTT.

This clonotype was seen ten or more times. The rearrangement uses TRBV7-9 and TRBJ1-5; possibly TRBD1 for D (6 bases). The germline V gene encodes CDR1 SEHNR and CDR2 FQNEAQ (reference sequence). The CDR3 has 12 amino acids. V was clipped by 5 bases and J by 6 bases, with 8 bases between them. The CDR3 region has the DNA TGTGCCAGCAGCCTAGGGGGTCAGCCCCAGCATTTT. Its translation: CASSLGGQPQHF.

This clonotype was observed many times. CDR3 residues: CASKGDEKLFF. CDR3 sequence (DNA): TGTGCCAGCAAAGGAGATGAAAAACTGTTTTTT. This chain uses TRBV27 with TRBJ1-4; D is undetermined. V gave up 7 bases and J gave up 6 bases, with 6 bases separating them. Germline V CDR1 and CDR2: MNHEY, SMNVEV (reference sequence). CDR3 length: 11 residues.

This clonotype was seen at least ten times. CDR3 sequence: CSARNPLGTGAKEPQHF. As DNA, the CDR3 is TGCAGTGCTAGAAACCCTCTAGGAACAGGGGCCAAAGAGCCCCAGCATTTT. The V call is TRBV20-1, the J call TRBJ1-5; the match to TRBD1 covers 7 bases. The CDR3 has 17 amino acids. V was clipped by 2 bases and J by 8 bases; unmatched bases: 18. Germline CDR1 reads DFQATT; CDR2 reads SNEGSKA (reference sequence).